What follows are 17 T cell receptor beta chains derived from one specimen sequenced in a study of blood T cells in healthy people across ages. Together with a sample-barcoded 5' primer, a J-beta primer mix was included in a second PCR lasting roughly 7 to 11 cycles. TCRdb independently ran MiXCR on the 5' RACE reads; one entry per CDR3 protein. The sample shows about 780,000 distinct CDR3 sequences, roughly 24% of them seen only once. These data are also associated with another study on T cells of mothers and their children.

What was sequenced was blood. The receptors stem from a boy between 10 and 17 years old in good health.

The chain carries TRBV29-1 and TRBJ1-1; D is unclear. Germline CDR1 and CDR2: SQVTM and ANQGSEA. The CDR3 has 12 amino acids. V was cut by 1 base and J by 6 bases, with 9 bases left in between. The CDR3 nucleotides are TGCAGCGTTGAAGGAGGTAATTCTGAAGCTTTCTTT. Protein sequence: CSVEGGNSEAFF.

The chain carries TRBV12-3 or TRBV12-4 and TRBJ2-3; TRBD2 is a possible D gene (5 bases). V lost 8 bases, J lost 0 bases, and 9 bases lay in between. The CDR3 runs 13 residues. The DNA of the CDR3 is TGTGCCAGCGAGGGATCTAGCACAGATACGCAGTATTTT. Amino acid sequence: CASEGSSTDTQYF.

This clonotype has more than one count but fewer than ten. V and J are TRBV7-6 and TRBJ2-6; D gene ambiguous. Trimming shortened V by 7 bases and J by 0 bases, and 16 bases separated the two germline ends. CDR3 length: 17 amino acids. Germline CDR1 and CDR2: SGHVS and FNYEAQ. The CDR3 spells CASTLEAGNSGANVLTF. The CDR3 coding sequence is TGTGCCAGCACCCTAGAGGCAGGAAACTCTGGGGCCAACGTCCTGACTTTC.

In this sample, this clonotype turned up a few times. J is TRBJ2-7 and V is TRBV29-1, with TRBD1 matching 9 bases. From germline, CDR1 is SQVTM and CDR2 ANQGSEA. V was pared by 8 bases and J by 3 bases, with 14 bases of the junction left unmatched. The CDR3 is 15 amino acids. For the CDR3, the DNA is TGCAGCTCCGGATCTGGGACAGGGAATTTCTACGAGCAGTACTTC. Translated: CSSGSGTGNFYEQYF.

This clonotype was seen ten or more times. The V gene is TRBV12-3 or TRBV12-4, the J gene TRBJ1-1; D possibly corresponds to TRBD1 (5 bases). V dropped 6 bases and J dropped 0 bases, with 17 bases sitting between them. The CDR3 spans 16 residues. In DNA form, the CDR3 reads TGTGCCAGCAGCATTCGGGACCACTCCATGAACACTGAAGCTTTCTTT. Translation gives CASSIRDHSMNTEAFF.

This clonotype was seen a handful of times. The chain recombines TRBV4-1 with TRBJ2-5; no reliable D call. There are 15 residues in the CDR3. The V gene's germline CDR1 is MGHRA and CDR2 YSYEKL. Trimming cost V 4 bases and J 1 base, with 13 bases left between them. The CDR3: CASSPARRFQETQYF. In DNA, the CDR3 is TGCGCCAGCAGCCCAGCGCGGCGATTCCAAGAGACCCAGTACTTC.

CDR3 sequence: CASSQVGGIGGYTF. The DNA for the CDR3 is TGCGCCAGCAGCCAAGTAGGAGGGATCGGTGGCTACACCTTC. This sequence joins TRBV4-1 and TRBJ1-2; D uncertain. The germline V and J ends were trimmed by 1 base and 7 bases, with 13 bases remaining between them. CDR3 length equals 14 residues. Germline CDR1 MGHRA, CDR2 YSYEKL.

The genes are TRBV14 and TRBJ2-7; D perhaps matches TRBD1 (6 bases). The CDR3 is 13 residues long. CDR1 is SGHDN, CDR2 FVKESK, per germline. V lost 4 bases and J 6 bases, leaving 13 bases between the germline ends. Here the CDR3 reads CASSRTDSSEQYF. CDR3 nucleotides: TGTGCCAGCAGCCGGACGGACAGCTCCGAGCAGTACTTC.

This clonotype was detected ten times or more. The J gene is TRBJ2-2, the V gene TRBV9, with TRBD2 identical over 7 bases. V was pared by 1 base and J by 3 bases, with 0 bases of the junction left unmatched. Germline V gene data show CDR1 as SGDLS and CDR2 as YYNGEE. The CDR3 length is 14 residues. CDR3 residues: CASSVRGDTGELFF. CDR3 sequence (DNA): TGTGCCAGCAGCGTACGGGGGGACACCGGGGAGCTGTTTTTT.

The V gene is TRBV10-3, the J gene TRBJ1-1; D is perhaps TRBD1 (6 bases). Germline CDR1 ENHRY, CDR2 SYGVKD. The CDR3 covers 12 residues. V dropped 4 bases and J dropped 8 bases, with 11 bases sitting between them. CDR3 DNA: TGTGCCATCAGTGGACAGGCCCTAGAAGCTTTCTTT. This translates into CAISGQALEAFF.

This clonotype was observed a handful of times. The chain combines TRBV6-5 with TRBJ2-2; 7 bases agree with TRBD1. From germline, CDR1 is MNHEY and CDR2 SVGAGI. Trimming took 6 bases from V and 6 from J; bases not matched to a gene: 13. This CDR3 region has 16 residues. CDR3 sequence reads: CASRPPGQPRSGELFF. The CDR3 region has the DNA TGTGCCAGCAGGCCTCCGGGACAGCCTCGTTCCGGGGAGCTGTTTTTT.

The sample holds a few counts of this clonotype. V gene TRBV12-3 or TRBV12-4 combines with J gene TRBJ1-2; no clear D gene. The CDR3 is 11 amino acids. V was clipped by 6 bases and J by 8 bases, with 10 bases between them. Written as DNA, the CDR3 is TGTGCCAGCAGGCTCGCTGCAGGCTACACCTTC. Translating it yields CASRLAAGYTF.

The gene calls are TRBV7-9 and TRBJ2-7, with D unresolved. This CDR3 has 13 amino acids. CDR1 is SEHNR and CDR2 is FQNEAQ in the germline V gene (reference sequence). Trimming cost V 6 bases and J 1 base, with 10 bases left between them. The CDR3 DNA reads TGTGCCAGCAGGTCTCCGTCATCCTACGAGCAGTACTTC. It specifies CASRSPSSYEQYF.

Regarding this clonotype: The junction shows a germline mismatch at one end, possibly a read error. The V gene is TRBV7-6, the J gene TRBJ1-6, with 8 bases matching TRBD1. The V gene's germline CDR1 is SGHVS and CDR2 FNYEAQ. The CDR3 totals 17 residues. In nucleotides, the CDR3 is TGTGCCAGCAGCCGAGGGGACAGGAGCTCCTATAATTCACCCCTCTACTTT. Amino acid sequence: CASSRGDRSSYNSPLYF.

The chain combines TRBV4-3 with TRBJ2-4; TRBD2 matches at 10 bases. The CDR3 spans 18 residues. The germline V gene has CDR1 LGHNA and CDR2 YSLEER. J lost 4 bases, V lost 0 bases, and 9 bases had no gene match. The CDR3 sequence is CASSQEGALAGVKNIQYF. CDR3 DNA sequence: TGCGCCAGCAGCCAAGAAGGGGCGCTAGCGGGGGTGAAAAACATTCAGTACTTC.

For this clonotype: At one end the junction does not follow the germline gene, possibly because of a read error. V and J are TRBV5-1 and TRBJ2-5; TRBD1 matches 8 bases. The germline V gene has CDR1 SGHRS and CDR2 YFSETQ. The CDR3 sequence is 14 residues long. The CDR3 spells CASSLNMDLDRVNF. The CDR3 DNA sequence: TGCGCCAGCAGCTTGAATATGGATTTGGACAGGGTAAACTTC.

The chain joins TRBV28 to TRBJ1-6; D possibly corresponds to TRBD1 (5 bases). From germline, CDR1 is MDHEN and CDR2 SYDVKM. The CDR3 totals 14 residues. V was shortened by 5 bases and J by 4 bases, with 9 bases between the two germline ends. The CDR3 DNA is TGTGCCAGCAGTCAGGGAGGGTATAATTCACCCCTCCACTTT. It is translated as CASSQGGYNSPLHF.